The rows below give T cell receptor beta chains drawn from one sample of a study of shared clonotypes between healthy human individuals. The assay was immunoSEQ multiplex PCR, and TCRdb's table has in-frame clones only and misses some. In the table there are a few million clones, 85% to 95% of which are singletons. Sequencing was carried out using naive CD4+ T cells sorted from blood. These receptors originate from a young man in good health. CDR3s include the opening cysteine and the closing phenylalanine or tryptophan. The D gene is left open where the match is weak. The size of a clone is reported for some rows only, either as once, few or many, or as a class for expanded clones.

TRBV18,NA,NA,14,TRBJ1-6,TGTGCCAGCTCACCACTCCGCGAATCGGCACCCCTCCACTTT,CASSPLRESAPLHF
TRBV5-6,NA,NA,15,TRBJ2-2,TGTGCCAGCAGCTTGGGGGGTCTGGACACCGGGGAGCTGTTTTTT,CASSLGGLDTGELFF
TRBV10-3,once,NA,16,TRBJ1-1,TGTGCCATCAGTGAGTCAGGCGGGGCCTTGAATACTGAAGCTTTCTTT,CAISESGGALNTEAFF
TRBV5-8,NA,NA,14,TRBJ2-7,TGTGCCAGCAGCTTGGGCGGGTCTTACTCCGAGCAGTACTTC,CASSLGGSYSEQYF
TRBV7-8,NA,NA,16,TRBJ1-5,TGTGCCAGCAGCCTCAATGACCTATCTAGCAATCAGCCCCAGCATTTT,CASSLNDLSSNQPQHF
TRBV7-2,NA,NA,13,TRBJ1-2,TGTGCCAGCAGCCTCGGACCTAACTATGGCTACACCTTC,CASSLGPNYGYTF
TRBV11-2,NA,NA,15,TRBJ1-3,TGTGCCAGCAGCCCCGCGGGGGGCTCTGGAAACACCATATATTTT,CASSPAGGSGNTIYF
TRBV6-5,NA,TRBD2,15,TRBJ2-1,TGTGCCAGCAGTTCTCCGGGACTAGCGGGAAATGAGCAGTTCTTC,CASSSPGLAGNEQFF
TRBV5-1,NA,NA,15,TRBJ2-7,TGCGCCAGCAGCTTGGAGCCAGGGGAAGTCTACGAGCAGTACTTC,CASSLEPGEVYEQYF
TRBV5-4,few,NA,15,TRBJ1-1,TGTGCCAGCAGCCAGGCGACAGATGGGAACACTGAAGCTTTCTTT,CASSQATDGNTEAFF
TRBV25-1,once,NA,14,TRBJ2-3,TGTGCCAGCAGTGCAGGGGCTACGAGCGGGATGCAGTATTTT,CASSAGATSGMQYF
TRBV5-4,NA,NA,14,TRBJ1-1,TGTGCCAGCAGTGCCGTCCACAGGGACACTGAAGCTTTCTTT,CASSAVHRDTEAFF
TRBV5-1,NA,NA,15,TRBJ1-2,TGCGCCAGCAGCCTTACTACGGGAGGAGGATATGGCTACACCTTC,CASSLTTGGGYGYTF
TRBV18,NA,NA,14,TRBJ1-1,TGTGCCAGCTCACCAACCCGAGGGGGCACTGAAGCTTTCTTT,CASSPTRGGTEAFF
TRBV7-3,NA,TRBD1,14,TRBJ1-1,TGTGCCAGCAGGCTAGGGGGCGCGGCTACTGAAGCTTTCTTT,CASRLGGAATEAFF
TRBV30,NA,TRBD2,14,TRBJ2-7,TGTGCCTGGAGTCGGGGGGGGGTTTCCTACGAGCAGTACTTC,CAWSRGGVSYEQYF
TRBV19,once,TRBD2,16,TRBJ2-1,TGTGCCAGTAGTCTCACTAGCGGGAGGGGTTACAATGAGCAGTTCTTC,CASSLTSGRGYNEQFF
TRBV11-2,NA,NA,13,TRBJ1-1,TGTGCCAGCAGCCCCACACTGAACACTGAAGCTTTCTTT,CASSPTLNTEAFF
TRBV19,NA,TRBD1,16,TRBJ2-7,TGTGCCAGTAGTCCGATAACAGGGGGCGAAGGCTACGAGCAGTACTTC,CASSPITGGEGYEQYF
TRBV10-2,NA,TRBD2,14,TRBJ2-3,TGCGCCTTAAGTACGGCGGGGGGCACAGATACGCAGTATTTT,CALSTAGGTDTQYF
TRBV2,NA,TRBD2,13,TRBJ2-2,TGTGCCAGCAGCGGAGCGGGAGCCGGGGAGCTGTTTTTT,CASSGAGAGELFF
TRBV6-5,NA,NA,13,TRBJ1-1,TGTGCCACCAGAAAATGGGGTTACACTGAAGCTTTCTTT,CATRKWGYTEAFF
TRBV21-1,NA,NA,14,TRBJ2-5,TGTGCCAGCAGCAAAGAGAGGGAGAGGAAGACCCAGTACTTC,CASSKERERKTQYF
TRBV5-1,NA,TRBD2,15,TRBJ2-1,TGCGCCAGCAGCTTGTTTCTCGGCGGGAGCGGTGAGCAGTTCTTC,CASSLFLGGSGEQFF
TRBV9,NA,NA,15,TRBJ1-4,TGTGCCAGCAGCGTAGCTGCGCAGTTTAATGAAAAACTGTTTTTT,CASSVAAQFNEKLFF
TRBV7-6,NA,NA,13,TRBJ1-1,TGTGCCAGCAGCGATAGGGTGAACACTGAAGCTTTCTTT,CASSDRVNTEAFF
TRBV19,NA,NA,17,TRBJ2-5,TGTGCCAGTAGTGGGGCTTTAGGATGGGCGAATGCAGAGACCCAGTACTTC,CASSGALGWANAETQYF
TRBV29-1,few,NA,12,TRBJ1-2,TGCAGCGTTATACAGGGTATCGAGGGCTACACCTTC,CSVIQGIEGYTF
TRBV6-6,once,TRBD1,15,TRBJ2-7,TGTGCCAGCAGTCCCCCAGGGACAGGGGGCGGCGAGCAGTACTTC,CASSPPGTGGGEQYF
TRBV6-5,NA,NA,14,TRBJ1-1,TGTGCCAGCAGTTACGTGGCAGGGAGCACTGAAGCTTTCTTT,CASSYVAGSTEAFF
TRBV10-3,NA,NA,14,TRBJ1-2,TGTGCCATCAGCCCGCCGGGGACGAACTATGGCTACACCTTC,CAISPPGTNYGYTF
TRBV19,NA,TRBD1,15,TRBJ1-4,TGTGCCAGTAGCACCACAGGGGGCCTTAATGAAAAACTGTTTTTT,CASSTTGGLNEKLFF
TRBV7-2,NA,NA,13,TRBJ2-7,TGTGCCAGCAGCCCGCAGGGATTCTACGAGCAGTACTTC,CASSPQGFYEQYF
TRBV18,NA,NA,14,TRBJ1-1,TGTGCCAGCTCACCACGACAAGGAGTGGATGAAGCTTTCTTT,CASSPRQGVDEAFF
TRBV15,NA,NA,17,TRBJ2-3,TGTGCCACCAGCAGAGATCGGCAGGCCCTAAGCACAGATACGCAGTATTTT,CATSRDRQALSTDTQYF
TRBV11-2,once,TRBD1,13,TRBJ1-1,TGTGCCAGCAGCCTGGGACAGGGAACAGAAGCTTTCTTT,CASSLGQGTEAFF
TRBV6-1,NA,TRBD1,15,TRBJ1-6,TGTGCCAGCAGAAGACAGGGGACGGACAATTCACCCCTCCACTTT,CASRRQGTDNSPLHF
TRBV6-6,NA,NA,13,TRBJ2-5,TGTGCCAGCAGTTCGGCCTCACGGGAGACCCAGTACTTC,CASSSASRETQYF
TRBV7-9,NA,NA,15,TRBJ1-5,TGTGCCAGCAGCTTAGAGGGGGGTAGCAATCAGCCCCAGCATTTT,CASSLEGGSNQPQHF
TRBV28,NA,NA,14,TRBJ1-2,TGTGCCAGCAGTTACCCGACAGTACTTTATGGCTACACCTTC,CASSYPTVLYGYTF
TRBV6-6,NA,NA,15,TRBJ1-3,TGTGCCAGCAGGCGGGACTCTATCTCTGGAAACACCATATATTTT,CASRRDSISGNTIYF
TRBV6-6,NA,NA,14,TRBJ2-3,TGTGCCAGCAGTTACTCAGGAGTAGCAGATACGCAGTATTTT,CASSYSGVADTQYF